This T cell receptor beta chain was observed in a study of response to subunit inactivated influenza vaccine. V lost 2 bases to trimming and J lost 3 bases, with 14 bases between them. The length of the CDR3 is 15 residues. The germline CDR1 and CDR2 sequences are SEHNR and FQNEAQ (reference sequence). Using its own MiXCR run on the RT-PCR reads, TCRdb lists one record per CDR3 protein. The sample lists 530,000 or so distinct CDR3 sequences, less than 30% seen once, with under 2.5% in the top ten. The study's findings and limits: After each seasonal influenza vaccination, few new T cells are recruited, the authors suggested.

This clonotype has a handful of counts. Antigen unknown. This TCR was sampled from a man aged 45-65 years who received an inactivated influenza vaccine. This rearrangement joins TRBV7-9 to TRBJ2-7, with D tentatively TRBD1 (5 bases). The sample was CD4+ T cells sorted from PBMCs, taken roughly 5 days after vaccination. CDR3 protein: CASSLPAGFYYEQYF. DNA for the CDR3: TGTGCCAGCAGCTTACCCGCAGGGTTTTACTACGAGCAGTACTTC.